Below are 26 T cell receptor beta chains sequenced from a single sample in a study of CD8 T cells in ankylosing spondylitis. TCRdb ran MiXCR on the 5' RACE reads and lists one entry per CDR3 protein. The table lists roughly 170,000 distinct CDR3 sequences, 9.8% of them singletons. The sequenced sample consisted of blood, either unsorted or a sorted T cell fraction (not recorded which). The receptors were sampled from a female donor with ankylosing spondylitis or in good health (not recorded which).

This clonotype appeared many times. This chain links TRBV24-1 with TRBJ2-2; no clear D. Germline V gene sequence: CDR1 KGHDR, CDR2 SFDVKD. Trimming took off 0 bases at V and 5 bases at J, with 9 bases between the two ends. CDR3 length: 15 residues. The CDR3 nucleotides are TGTGCCACCAGTGATTTGAATCTAGGAACCGGGGAGCTGTTTTTT. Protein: CATSDLNLGTGELFF.

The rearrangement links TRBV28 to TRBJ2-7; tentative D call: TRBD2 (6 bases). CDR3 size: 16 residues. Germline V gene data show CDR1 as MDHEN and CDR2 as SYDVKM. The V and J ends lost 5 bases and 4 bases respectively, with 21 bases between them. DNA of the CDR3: TGTGCCAGCAGTACTGTGATGGAGGGATGGGGGTACGAGCAGTACTTC. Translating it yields CASSTVMEGWGYEQYF.

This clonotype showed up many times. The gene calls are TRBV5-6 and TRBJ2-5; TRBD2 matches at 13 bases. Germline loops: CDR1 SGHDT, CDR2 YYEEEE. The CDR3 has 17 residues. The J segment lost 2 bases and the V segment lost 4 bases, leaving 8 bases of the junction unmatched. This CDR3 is CASSPGLAGAVQETQYF. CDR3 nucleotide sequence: TGTGCCAGCAGCCCCGGACTAGCGGGAGCGGTTCAAGAGACCCAGTACTTC.

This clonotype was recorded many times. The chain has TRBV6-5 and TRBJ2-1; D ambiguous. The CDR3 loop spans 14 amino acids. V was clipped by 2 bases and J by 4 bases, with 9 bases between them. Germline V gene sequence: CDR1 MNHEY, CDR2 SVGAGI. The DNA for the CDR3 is TGTGCCAGCAGTTACCCCGGAGCATACAATGAGCAGTTCTTC. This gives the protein CASSYPGAYNEQFF.

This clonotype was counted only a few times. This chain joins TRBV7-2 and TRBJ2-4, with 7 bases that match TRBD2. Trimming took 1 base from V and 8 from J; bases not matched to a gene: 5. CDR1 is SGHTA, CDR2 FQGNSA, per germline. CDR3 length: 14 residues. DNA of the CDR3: TGTGCCAGCAGCTTAGGGGGAGGGTTAGACATTCAGTACTTC. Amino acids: CASSLGGGLDIQYF.

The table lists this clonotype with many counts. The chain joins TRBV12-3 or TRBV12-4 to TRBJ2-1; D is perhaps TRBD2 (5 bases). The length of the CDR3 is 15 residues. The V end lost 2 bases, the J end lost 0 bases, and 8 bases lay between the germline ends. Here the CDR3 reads CASSLIARSYNEQFF. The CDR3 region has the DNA TGTGCCAGCAGTTTAATAGCGCGCTCCTACAATGAGCAGTTCTTC.

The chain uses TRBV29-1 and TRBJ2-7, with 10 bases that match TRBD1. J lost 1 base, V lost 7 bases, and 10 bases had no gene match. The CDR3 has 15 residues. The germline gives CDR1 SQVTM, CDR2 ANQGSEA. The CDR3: CSARGGTGASYEQYF. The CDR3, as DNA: TGCAGCGCCAGAGGTGGGACAGGGGCTTCCTACGAGCAGTACTTC.

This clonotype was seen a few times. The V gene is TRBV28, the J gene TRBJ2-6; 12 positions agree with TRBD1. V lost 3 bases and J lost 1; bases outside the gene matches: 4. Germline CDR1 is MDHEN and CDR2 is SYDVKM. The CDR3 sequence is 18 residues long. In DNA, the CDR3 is TGTGCCAGCAGTTTTATGGGACAGGGGGCGTCTGGGGCCAACGTCCTGACTTTC. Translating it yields CASSFMGQGASGANVLTF.

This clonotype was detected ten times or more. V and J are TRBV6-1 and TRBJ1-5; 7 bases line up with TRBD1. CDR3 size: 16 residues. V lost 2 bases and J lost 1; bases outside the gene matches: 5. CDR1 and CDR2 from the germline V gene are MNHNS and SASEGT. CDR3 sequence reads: CASSEFWGQSNQPQHF. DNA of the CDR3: TGTGCCAGCAGTGAATTTTGGGGACAGAGCAATCAGCCCCAGCATTTT.

In DNA, the CDR3 is TGTGCCAGCAGCGGGACCGGGACAGGGCGCGGGGAGCTGTTTTTT. This sequence encodes CASSGTGTGRGELFF. V is TRBV9 and J is TRBJ2-2; 9 bases agree with TRBD1. The CDR3 totals 15 residues. Germline values: CDR1 SGDLS, CDR2 YYNGEE. Germline trimming cut 3 bases from V and 7 bases from J; bases unmatched to any gene: 7.

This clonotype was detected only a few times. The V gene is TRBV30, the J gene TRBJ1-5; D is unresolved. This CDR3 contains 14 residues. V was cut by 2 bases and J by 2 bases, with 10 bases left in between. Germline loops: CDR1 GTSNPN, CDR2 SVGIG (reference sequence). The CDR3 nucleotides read TGTGCCTGGAGTTCTTATGGTGGCAATCAGCCCCAGCATTTT. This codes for CAWSSYGGNQPQHF.

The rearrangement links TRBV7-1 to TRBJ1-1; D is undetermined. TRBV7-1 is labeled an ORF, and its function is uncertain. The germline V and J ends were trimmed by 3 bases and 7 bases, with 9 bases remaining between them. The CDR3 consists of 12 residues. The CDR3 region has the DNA TGTGCCAGCAGCTCGACTACGATTGAAGCTTTCTTT. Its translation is CASSSTTIEAFF.

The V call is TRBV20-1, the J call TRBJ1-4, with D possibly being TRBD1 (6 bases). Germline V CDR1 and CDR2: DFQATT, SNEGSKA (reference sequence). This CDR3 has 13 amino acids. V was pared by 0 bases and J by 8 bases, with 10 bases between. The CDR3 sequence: CSARETGKEKLFF. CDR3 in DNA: TGCAGTGCTAGAGAGACAGGCAAAGAAAAACTGTTTTTT.

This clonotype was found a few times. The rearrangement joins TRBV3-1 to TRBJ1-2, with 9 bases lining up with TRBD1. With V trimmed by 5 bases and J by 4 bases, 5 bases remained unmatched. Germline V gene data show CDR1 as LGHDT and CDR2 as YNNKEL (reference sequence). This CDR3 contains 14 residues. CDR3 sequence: CASSSLDRGYGYTF. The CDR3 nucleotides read TGTGCCAGCAGCTCCTTGGACAGGGGCTATGGCTACACCTTC.

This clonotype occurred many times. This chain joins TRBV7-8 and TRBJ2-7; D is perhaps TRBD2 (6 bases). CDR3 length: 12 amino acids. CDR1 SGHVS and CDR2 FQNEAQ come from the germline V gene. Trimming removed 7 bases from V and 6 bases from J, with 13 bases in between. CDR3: CASTHGGSEQYF. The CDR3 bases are TGTGCCAGCACGCACGGGGGATCCGAGCAGTACTTC.

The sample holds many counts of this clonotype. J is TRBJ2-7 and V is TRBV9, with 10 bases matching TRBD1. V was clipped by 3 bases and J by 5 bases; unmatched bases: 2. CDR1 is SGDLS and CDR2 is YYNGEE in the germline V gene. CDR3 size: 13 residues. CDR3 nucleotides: TGTGCCAGCAGCGAGGGACAGGGGAACGAGCAGTACTTC. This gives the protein CASSEGQGNEQYF.

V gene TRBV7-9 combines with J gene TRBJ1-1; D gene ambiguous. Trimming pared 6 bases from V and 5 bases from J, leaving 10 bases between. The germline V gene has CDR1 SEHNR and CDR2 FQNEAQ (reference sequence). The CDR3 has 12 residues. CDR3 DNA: TGTGCCAGCAGTCCCGTCACTACTGAAGCTTTCTTT. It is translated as CASSPVTTEAFF.

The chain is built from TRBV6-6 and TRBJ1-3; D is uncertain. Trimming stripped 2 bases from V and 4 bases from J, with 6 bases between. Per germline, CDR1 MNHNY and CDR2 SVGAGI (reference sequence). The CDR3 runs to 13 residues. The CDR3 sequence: CASSYDGGNTIYF. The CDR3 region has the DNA TGTGCCAGCAGTTACGACGGAGGAAACACCATATATTTT.

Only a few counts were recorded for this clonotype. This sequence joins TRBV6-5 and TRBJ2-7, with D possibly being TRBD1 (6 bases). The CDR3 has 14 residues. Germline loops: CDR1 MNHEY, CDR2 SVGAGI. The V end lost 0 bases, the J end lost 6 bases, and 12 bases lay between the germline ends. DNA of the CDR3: TGTGCCAGCAGTTACTCACCCACAGGGCTCGAGCAGTACTTC. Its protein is CASSYSPTGLEQYF.

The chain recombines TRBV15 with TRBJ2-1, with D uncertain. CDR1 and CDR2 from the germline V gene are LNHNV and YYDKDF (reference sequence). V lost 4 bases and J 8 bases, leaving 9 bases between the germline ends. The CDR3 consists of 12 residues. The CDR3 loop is CATSKRMDEQFF. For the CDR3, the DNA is TGTGCCACCAGCAAACGGATGGATGAGCAGTTCTTC.

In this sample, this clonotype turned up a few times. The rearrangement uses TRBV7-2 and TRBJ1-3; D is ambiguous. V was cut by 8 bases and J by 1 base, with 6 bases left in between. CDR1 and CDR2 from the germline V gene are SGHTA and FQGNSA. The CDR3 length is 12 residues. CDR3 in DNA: TGTGCCAGCGCACATTCTGGAAACACCATATATTTT. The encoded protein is CASAHSGNTIYF. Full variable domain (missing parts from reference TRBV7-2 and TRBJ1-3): GAGVSQSPSNKVTEKGKDVELRCDPISGHTALYWYRQSLGQGLEFLIYFQGNSAPDKSGLPSDRFSAERTGGSVSTLTIQRTQQEDSAVYLCASAHSGNTIYFGEGSWLTVV.

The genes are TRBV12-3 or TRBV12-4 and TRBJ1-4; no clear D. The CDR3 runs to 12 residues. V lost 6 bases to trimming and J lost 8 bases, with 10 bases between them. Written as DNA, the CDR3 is TGTGCCAGCAGGAATCTTGAGGAAAAACTGTTTTTT. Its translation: CASRNLEEKLFF.

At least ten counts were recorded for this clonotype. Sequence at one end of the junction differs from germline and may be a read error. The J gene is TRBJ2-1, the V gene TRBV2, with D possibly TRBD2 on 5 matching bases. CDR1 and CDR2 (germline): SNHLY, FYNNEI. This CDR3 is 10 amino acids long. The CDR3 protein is CASSERSGDF. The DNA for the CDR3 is TGTGCCAGCAGTGAAAGGTCCGGGGACTTC.

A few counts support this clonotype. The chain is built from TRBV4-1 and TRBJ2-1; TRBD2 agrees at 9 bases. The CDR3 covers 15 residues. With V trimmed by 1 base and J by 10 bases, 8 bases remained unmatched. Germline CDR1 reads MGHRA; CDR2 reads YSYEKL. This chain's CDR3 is CASSQASGGNEEQFF. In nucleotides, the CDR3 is TGCGCCAGCAGCCAAGCCAGCGGGGGGAATGAGGAGCAGTTCTTC.

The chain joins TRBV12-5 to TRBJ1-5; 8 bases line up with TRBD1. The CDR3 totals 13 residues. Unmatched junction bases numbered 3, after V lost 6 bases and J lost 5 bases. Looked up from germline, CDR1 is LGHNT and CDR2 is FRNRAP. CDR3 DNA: TGTGCTAGTGGGGAACAGGGGGATCAGCCCCAGCATTTT. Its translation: CASGEQGDQPQHF.

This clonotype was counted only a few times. The CDR3 coding sequence is TGTGCCAGTAGTATACGGGAGGCCTACAATGAGCAGTTCTTC. This encodes CASSIREAYNEQFF. The J gene is TRBJ2-1, the V gene TRBV19; 7 bases line up with TRBD2. The trim removed 2 bases at V and 2 bases at J, leaving 0 bases unmatched. Germline V gene data show CDR1 as LNHDA and CDR2 as SQIVND (reference sequence). This CDR3 region has 14 residues.